The present T cell receptor (beta chain) was sequenced within a study of T-cell memory formation after mild COVID-19 (dated by TCRdb to the early 2020s). For the study in its entirety: Most TCR sequence clusters were specific to one of the two donors. Longitudinal TCRalpha and TCRbeta repertoire sequencing tracked T-cell clones expanding and contracting after mild COVID-19 in a couple of donors. Two young, previously healthy adult volunteers made up the cohort, one male and one female.

PBMCs were isolated by Ficoll-Paque density gradient centrifugation. Sequencer: Illumina NovaSeq 6000. TCRalpha and TCRbeta cDNA libraries were constructed by 5'RACE with constant-segment primers, with sample barcodes and unique molecular identifiers being introduced. RNA was extracted from every sample with Trizol reagent. Library amplification was performed in two PCR steps, and a second sample barcode and Illumina TruSeq adapters were introduced in the second step. The libraries were sequenced on an Illumina NovaSeq using 2 x 150 bp paired-end reads. The authors' pipeline ran thus. Reads were demultiplexed and collapsed into UMI-guided consensus sequences with migec v1.2.7. Using mixcr v2.1.11, UMI consensuses were aligned to TRA and TRB V and J templates and then assembled into clonotypes. A clonotype was counted as expanded or contracted only if both edgeR and NoisET called the change significant, with noise models trained on biological replicates. For edgeR calls, the thresholds were a false discovery rate-adjusted p below 0.01 and a log2 fold-change of 1. As an exploratory analysis of dynamics, max-normalized trajectories of the 1000 most abundant clonotypes were examined with PCA combined with hierarchical clustering. Separately sequenced CD4+ and CD8+ repertoires were used to assign a CD4 or CD8 phenotype to each responding clone. The public reads were reprocessed in TCRdb via fastp at Q25 and MiXCR, keeping in-frame beta chains. All rows with the same CDR3 protein become a single entry with the most common DNA and genes. For this entry, the V and J calls and clone size follow TCRdb and not the study's own pipeline. For this sample the table gives 150,000 or so distinct CDR3 sequences, of which 31% were detected only once. Of the sample, around 12% is held by the ten largest clones.

Comments on this clonotype: It has no known antigen specificity. No base quality information exists; no much larger clone differs at one position.

What the authors observed across the whole study: Only a couple of mild cases were covered by the study, and larger cohorts that include severe cases with pre-infection samples were considered necessary. SARS-CoV-2 specificity was not confirmed for the second-wave clones peaking on day 37. Contracting CD4+ clones were located mainly in the CM and EM memory subsets, whereas CD8+ clones were found to be enriched in EMRA. Some responding clones were detected in pre-infection memory, suggesting pre-existing cross-reactive memory T cells joined the SARS-CoV-2 response. From day 15 to 85, contracting clones showed balanced CD4/CD8 phenotypes, whereas a second wave of clones that expanded from day 15 to 37 leaned towards CD4+.

This TCR derives from an adult woman who had mild COVID-19 (a few samples of this study predate the infection). The sample titles of this study are shuffled in the database, so cell type and time point are left out; the donor was told from shared clones. Source material: PBMCs or a T cell subset sorted from them (not recorded which).

The CDR3 sequence is CATSPPEARQYF. The DNA is as follows: TGTGCCACCAGCCCCCCGGAGGCCCGCCAGTACTTC. The chain couples TRBV15 to TRBJ2-7, and perhaps TRBD2 as D gene, on 5 matching bases. In the germline V gene (reference sequence), CDR1 corresponds to LNHNV and CDR2 to YYDKDF. The cysteine opens and the phenylalanine closes a CDR3 of 12 amino acids. Just CDR3 DNA is preserved here, 36 bases in frame from base 1. Trimming removed 5 bases from V and 10 bases from J, leaving 15 bases between the germline ends.